A selection of T cell receptor beta chains follows, all from one sample in a study of radiation and T cells in renal cell carcinoma. This table comes from immunoSEQ multiplex PCR, and its TCRdb copy is limited to in-frame clones, with some not included. The table shows some 140,000 clones, with approximately 91% occurring only once. The input for sequencing was blood, taken from a patient whose treatment included radiotherapy and nephrectomy. The source of these receptors is a woman aged 45 to 65 with renal cell carcinoma. Each CDR3 is given with its conserved first and last residue. Each record gives: J gene, V gene, CDR3 length, CDR3 protein.

J: TRBJ2-7
V: TRBV10-3
length: 12
CDR3: CAISGLSSEQYF

J: TRBJ1-5
V: TRBV7-8
length: 16
CDR3: CASSPTGGGRNQPQHF

J: TRBJ1-1
V: TRBV10-3
length: 15
CDR3: CAIGPGGIGITEAFF

J: TRBJ1-1
V: TRBV19
length: 12
CDR3: CASSIGTTEAFF

J: TRBJ1-2
V: TRBV6-1
length: 14
CDR3: CASSESPANYGYTF

J: TRBJ2-7
V: TRBV19
length: 14
CDR3: CASSSRQGGFEQYF

J: TRBJ2-7
V: TRBV5-1
length: 13
CDR3: CASQTDATYEQYF

J: TRBJ2-3
V: TRBV27
length: 15
CDR3: CASSSVALSTDTQYF

J: TRBJ1-5
V: TRBV7-8
length: 17
CDR3: CASSLAPGTLYNQPQHF

J: TRBJ2-5
V: TRBV15
length: 17
CDR3: CATSRDPPPRRPETQYF

J: TRBJ2-3
V: TRBV19
length: 18
CDR3: CASRNRGLAGGSTDTQYF

J: TRBJ2-7
V: TRBV19
length: 15
CDR3: CASSSGGSGTYEQYF

J: TRBJ1-6
V: TRBV9
length: 15
CDR3: CASSVAADDYSPLHF

J: TRBJ1-3
V: TRBV5-1
length: 15
CDR3: CASSLAGASGNTIYF

J: TRBJ2-7
V: TRBV6-1
length: 15
CDR3: CASSERGQGTYEQYF

J: TRBJ2-7
V: TRBV20-1
length: 10
CDR3: CSVAGREQYF

J: TRBJ1-4
V: TRBV5-1
length: 14
CDR3: CASSLGQGREKLFF

J: TRBJ1-2
V: TRBV6-1
length: 16
CDR3: CASSEGPGAGGYGYTF

J: TRBJ2-1
V: TRBV19
length: 10
CDR3: CASSSGQQFF

J: TRBJ1-1
V: TRBV7-9
length: 15
CDR3: CASSPRGQGDTEAFF

J: TRBJ2-1
V: TRBV2
length: 14
CDR3: CASSPDRLYNEQFF

J: TRBJ1-6
V: TRBV6-5
length: 15
CDR3: CASSYSTGLDSPLHF

J: TRBJ1-2
V: TRBV25-1
length: 13
CDR3: CASTSGGDYGYTF

J: TRBJ2-7
V: TRBV5-4
length: 11
CDR3: CASSLSNEQYF

J: TRBJ2-1
V: TRBV4-3
length: 16
CDR3: CASSQDGSGGYNEQFF

J: TRBJ2-2
V: TRBV5-5
length: 15
CDR3: CASSPDGLRKGELFF

J: TRBJ2-2
V: TRBV10-3
length: 15
CDR3: CAISATGIDTGELFF

J: TRBJ2-3
V: TRBV6-6
length: 16
CDR3: CASRSLQGRMPDTQYF